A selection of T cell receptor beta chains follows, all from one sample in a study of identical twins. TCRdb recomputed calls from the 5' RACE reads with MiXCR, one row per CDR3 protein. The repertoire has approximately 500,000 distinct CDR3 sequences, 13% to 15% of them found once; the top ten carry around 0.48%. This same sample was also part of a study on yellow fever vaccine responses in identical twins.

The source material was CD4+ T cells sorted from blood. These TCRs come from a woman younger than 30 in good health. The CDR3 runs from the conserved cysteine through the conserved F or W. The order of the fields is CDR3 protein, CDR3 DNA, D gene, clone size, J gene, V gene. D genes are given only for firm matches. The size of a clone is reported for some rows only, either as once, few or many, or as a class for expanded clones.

CDR3 protein: CASSRGQVKSYEQYF; CDR3 DNA: TGCGCCAGCAGCAGAGGACAGGTGAAATCCTACGAGCAGTACTTC; D gene: TRBD1; clone size: few; J gene: TRBJ2-7; V gene: TRBV5-1
CDR3 protein: CASRKTGINEKLFF; CDR3 DNA: TGTGCCAGCAGGAAGACAGGGATTAATGAAAAACTGTTTTTT; D gene: TRBD1; clone size: few; J gene: TRBJ1-4; V gene: TRBV12-3/TRBV12-4
CDR3 protein: CASNLRGAPGSYNEQFF; CDR3 DNA: TGTGCCAGCAACTTAAGGGGGGCCCCTGGCTCCTACAATGAGCAGTTCTTC; D gene: .; clone size: .; J gene: TRBJ2-1; V gene: TRBV6-1
CDR3 protein: CASRLAGSTDTQYF; CDR3 DNA: TGTGCCAGCAGGCTAGCGGGGAGCACAGATACGCAGTATTTT; D gene: TRBD2; clone size: many; J gene: TRBJ2-3; V gene: TRBV12-3/TRBV12-4
CDR3 protein: CASSFSTGVNTGELFF; CDR3 DNA: TGCGCCAGCAGCTTTTCGACAGGGGTGAACACCGGGGAGCTGTTTTTT; D gene: TRBD1; clone size: .; J gene: TRBJ2-2; V gene: TRBV5-1
CDR3 protein: CASSQPRGYQETQYF; CDR3 DNA: TGCGCCAGCAGCCAACCCCGTGGGTACCAAGAGACCCAGTACTTC; D gene: .; clone size: few; J gene: TRBJ2-5; V gene: TRBV4-1
CDR3 protein: CSVKANTEAFF; CDR3 DNA: TGCAGTGTGAAGGCGAACACTGAAGCTTTCTTT; D gene: .; clone size: many; J gene: TRBJ1-1; V gene: TRBV20-1
CDR3 protein: CSVVTPRITEAFF; CDR3 DNA: TGCAGCGTTGTAACCCCCCGTATCACTGAAGCTTTCTTT; D gene: .; clone size: .; J gene: TRBJ1-1; V gene: TRBV29-1
CDR3 protein: CAGHRDRNTGELFF; CDR3 DNA: TGTGCCGGACACCGGGACAGGAACACCGGGGAGCTGTTTTTT; D gene: TRBD1; clone size: .; J gene: TRBJ2-2; V gene: TRBV6-1
CDR3 protein: CASSLGPGRRGYIQYF; CDR3 DNA: TGTGCCAGCAGTTTAGGGCCCGGGCGGAGAGGGTACATTCAGTACTTC; D gene: .; clone size: .; J gene: TRBJ2-4; V gene: TRBV12-3/TRBV12-4
CDR3 protein: CASSSRTPSRTSGFYEQYF; CDR3 DNA: TGTGCCAGCAGCTCAAGAACCCCTAGTCGGACTAGCGGTTTCTACGAGCAGTACTTC; D gene: TRBD2; clone size: .; J gene: TRBJ2-7; V gene: TRBV7-8
CDR3 protein: CASSSRTGSSTDTQYF; CDR3 DNA: TGTGCCAGCAGCTCTCGGACAGGATCTAGCACAGATACGCAGTATTTT; D gene: TRBD1; clone size: few; J gene: TRBJ2-3; V gene: TRBV3-1
CDR3 protein: CASSVGLAASYEQYF; CDR3 DNA: TGTGCCAGCAGTGTCGGGCTAGCGGCCTCCTACGAGCAGTACTTC; D gene: TRBD2; clone size: .; J gene: TRBJ2-7; V gene: TRBV6-1
CDR3 protein: CSVLPASTDTQYF; CDR3 DNA: TGCAGCGTCCTCCCGGCTAGCACAGATACGCAGTATTTT; D gene: .; clone size: .; J gene: TRBJ2-3; V gene: TRBV29-1
CDR3 protein: CASSLVASGTSGPNEQFF; CDR3 DNA: TGCGCCAGCAGCTTGGTGGCATCCGGGACTAGCGGGCCAAATGAGCAGTTCTTC; D gene: TRBD2; clone size: .; J gene: TRBJ2-1; V gene: TRBV5-1
CDR3 protein: CASSFSDEETQYF; CDR3 DNA: TGTGCCAGCAGTTTTAGCGACGAAGAGACCCAGTACTTC; D gene: .; clone size: .; J gene: TRBJ2-5; V gene: TRBV2
CDR3 protein: CSANQGNYEQYF; CDR3 DNA: TGCAGCGCCAACCAGGGGAACTACGAGCAGTACTTC; D gene: .; clone size: .; J gene: TRBJ2-7; V gene: TRBV29-1
CDR3 protein: CASSLVSGTYNEQFF; CDR3 DNA: TGTGCCAGCAGCTTAGTTAGCGGGACCTACAATGAGCAGTTCTTC; D gene: TRBD2; clone size: .; J gene: TRBJ2-1; V gene: TRBV7-2
CDR3 protein: CASSPYPGTSGRALADTQYF; CDR3 DNA: TGTGCCAGCAGCCCCTATCCCGGGACTAGCGGGAGGGCCCTTGCAGATACGCAGTATTTT; D gene: TRBD2; clone size: .; J gene: TRBJ2-3; V gene: TRBV11-2
CDR3 protein: CASSHGGSETQYF; CDR3 DNA: TGCGCCAGCAGCCACGGGGGGTCGGAGACCCAGTACTTC; D gene: TRBD2; clone size: .; J gene: TRBJ2-5; V gene: TRBV4-1
CDR3 protein: CASPGLGGITEAFF; CDR3 DNA: TGTGCCAGCCCGGGGCTAGGGGGCATCACTGAAGCTTTCTTT; D gene: TRBD1; clone size: .; J gene: TRBJ1-1; V gene: TRBV2
CDR3 protein: CASSPSGGPFEQYF; CDR3 DNA: TGTGCCAGCAGCCCCAGTGGGGGGCCGTTCGAGCAGTACTTC; D gene: .; clone size: .; J gene: TRBJ2-7; V gene: TRBV7-2
CDR3 protein: CSAREANTWDSINSPLHF; CDR3 DNA: TGCAGTGCTAGAGAGGCCAATACTTGGGACAGTATCAATTCACCCCTCCACTTT; D gene: TRBD1; clone size: few; J gene: TRBJ1-6; V gene: TRBV20-1
CDR3 protein: CASSYTGTGGYREAGGTRYEQFF; CDR3 DNA: TGTGCCAGCAGTTACACCGGGACAGGGGGCTATCGGGAGGCGGGAGGGACTAGGTATGAGCAGTTCTTC; D gene: TRBD1; clone size: .; J gene: TRBJ2-1; V gene: TRBV6-2/TRBV6-3
CDR3 protein: CSARTVSGGLQETQYF; CDR3 DNA: TGCAGTGCTAGGACAGTTAGCGGGGGACTCCAAGAGACCCAGTACTTC; D gene: TRBD2; clone size: .; J gene: TRBJ2-5; V gene: TRBV20-1
CDR3 protein: CASSLGFSEAFF; CDR3 DNA: TGTGCCAGCAGTTTAGGGTTCTCTGAAGCTTTCTTT; D gene: .; clone size: few; J gene: TRBJ1-1; V gene: TRBV12-3/TRBV12-4
CDR3 protein: CSGMDFYTEAFF; CDR3 DNA: TGCAGTGGCATGGACTTCTACACTGAAGCTTTCTTT; D gene: .; clone size: few; J gene: TRBJ1-1; V gene: TRBV20-1